This T cell receptor beta chain was identified in a study of blood T cells in healthy people across ages. The wider study: Capturing about one barcoded beta molecule per two T cells was achieved by template switching.

Then a second PCR, running roughly 7 to 11 cycles, was carried out with a sample-barcoded 5' primer and a J-beta primer mix. TCRdb processed the 5' RACE reads anew with MiXCR; each CDR3 protein has one entry. The sample records approximately 820,000 distinct CDR3 sequences, around 42% being singletons. This clonotype was counted only a few times. After removal of 0 bases from V and 4 bases from J, the junction contained 5 bases not matched to a gene. This CDR3 has 15 amino acids. From germline, CDR1 is MNHNY and CDR2 SVGAGI (reference sequence). This chain links TRBV6-6 with TRBJ1-1; 7 bases match TRBD1. Source material: blood. The clonotype was recovered from a man in his 60s in good health. The CDR3 here is CASSYSRQGSTEAFF. The CDR3 bases are TGTGCCAGCAGTTACTCAAGACAGGGTTCCACTGAAGCTTTCTTT.